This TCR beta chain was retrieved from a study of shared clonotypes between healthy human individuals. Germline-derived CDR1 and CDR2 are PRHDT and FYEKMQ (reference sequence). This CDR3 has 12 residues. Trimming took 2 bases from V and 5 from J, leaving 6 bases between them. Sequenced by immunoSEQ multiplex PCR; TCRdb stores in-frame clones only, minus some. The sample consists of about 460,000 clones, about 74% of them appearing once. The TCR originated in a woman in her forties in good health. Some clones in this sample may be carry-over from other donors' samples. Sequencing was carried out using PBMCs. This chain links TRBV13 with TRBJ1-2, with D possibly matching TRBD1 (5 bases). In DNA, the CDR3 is TGTGCCAGCAGCTTAACAGGTTATGGCTACACCTTC. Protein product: CASSLTGYGYTF.